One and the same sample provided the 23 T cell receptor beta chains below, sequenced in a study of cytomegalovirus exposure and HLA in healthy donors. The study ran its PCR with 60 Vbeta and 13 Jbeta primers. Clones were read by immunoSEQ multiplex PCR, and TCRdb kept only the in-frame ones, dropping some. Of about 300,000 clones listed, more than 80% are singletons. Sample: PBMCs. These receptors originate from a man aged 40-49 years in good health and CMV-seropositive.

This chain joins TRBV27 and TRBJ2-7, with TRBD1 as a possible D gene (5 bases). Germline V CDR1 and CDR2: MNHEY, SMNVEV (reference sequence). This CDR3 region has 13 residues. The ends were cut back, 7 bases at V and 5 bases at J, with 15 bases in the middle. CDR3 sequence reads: CASKPEIRDEQYF. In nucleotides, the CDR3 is TGTGCCAGCAAACCGGAAATCAGGGACGAGCAGTACTTC.

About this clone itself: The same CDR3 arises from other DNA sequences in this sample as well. The DNA for the CDR3 is TGTGCCAGCAGTGAAACACGCGGGATGAACACTGAAGCTTTCTTT. It codes for CASSETRGMNTEAFF. This chain uses TRBV2 with TRBJ1-1; D unresolved. In germline, CDR1 is SNHLY, CDR2 FYNNEI. V was cut by 2 bases and J by 0 bases, with 10 bases left in between. The CDR3 loop spans 15 amino acids.

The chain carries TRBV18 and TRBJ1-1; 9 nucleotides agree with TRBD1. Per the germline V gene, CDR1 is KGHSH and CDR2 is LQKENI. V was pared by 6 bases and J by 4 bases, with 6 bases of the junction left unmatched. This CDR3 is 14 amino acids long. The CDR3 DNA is TGTGCCAGCTCCTGGACAGGGGAGGTCACTGAAGCTTTCTTT. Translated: CASSWTGEVTEAFF.

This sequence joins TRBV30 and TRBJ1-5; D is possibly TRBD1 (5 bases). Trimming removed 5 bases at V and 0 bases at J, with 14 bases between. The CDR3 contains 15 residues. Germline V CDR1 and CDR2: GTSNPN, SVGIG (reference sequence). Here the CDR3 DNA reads TGTGCCTGGTCAGGCGGGGCCGATAGCAATCAGCCCCAGCATTTT. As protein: CAWSGGADSNQPQHF.

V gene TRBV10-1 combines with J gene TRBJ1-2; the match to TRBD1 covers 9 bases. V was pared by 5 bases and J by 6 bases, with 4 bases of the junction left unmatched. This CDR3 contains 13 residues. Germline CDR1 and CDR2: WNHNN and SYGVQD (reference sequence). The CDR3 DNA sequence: TGCGCCAGCAGTTGGACAGGGGAGGATGGCTACACCTTC. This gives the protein CASSWTGEDGYTF.

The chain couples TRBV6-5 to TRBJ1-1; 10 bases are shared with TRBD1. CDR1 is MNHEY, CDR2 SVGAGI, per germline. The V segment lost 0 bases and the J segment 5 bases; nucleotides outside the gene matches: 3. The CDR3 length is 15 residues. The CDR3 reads CASSYSRTGGTEAFF. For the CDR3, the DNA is TGTGCCAGCAGTTACTCGAGGACAGGGGGAACTGAAGCTTTCTTT.

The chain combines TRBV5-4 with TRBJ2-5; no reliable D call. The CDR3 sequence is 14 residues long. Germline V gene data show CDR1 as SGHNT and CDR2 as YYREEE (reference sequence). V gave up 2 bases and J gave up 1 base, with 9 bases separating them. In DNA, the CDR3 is TGTGCCAGCAGCTTCATTTCAGGCCAAGAGACCCAGTACTTC. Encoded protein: CASSFISGQETQYF.

CDR3 sequence: CASSIGQGGSSKNIQYF. CDR3 DNA sequence: TGTGCCAGTAGTATAGGTCAGGGAGGGTCCTCCAAAAACATTCAGTACTTC. The chain links TRBV19 to TRBJ2-4; 7 bases agree with TRBD2. V gave up 1 base and J gave up 2 bases; unmatched junction bases: 8. Germline V gene lookup returns CDR1 LNHDA and CDR2 SQIVND (reference sequence). This CDR3 is 17 amino acids long.

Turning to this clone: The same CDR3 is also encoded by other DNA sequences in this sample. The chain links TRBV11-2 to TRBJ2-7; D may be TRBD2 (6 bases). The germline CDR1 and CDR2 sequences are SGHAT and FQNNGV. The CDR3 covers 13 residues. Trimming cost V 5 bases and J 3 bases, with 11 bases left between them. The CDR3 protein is CASSLGTDYEQYF. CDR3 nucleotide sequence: TGTGCCAGCAGCCTAGGGACTGACTACGAGCAGTACTTC.

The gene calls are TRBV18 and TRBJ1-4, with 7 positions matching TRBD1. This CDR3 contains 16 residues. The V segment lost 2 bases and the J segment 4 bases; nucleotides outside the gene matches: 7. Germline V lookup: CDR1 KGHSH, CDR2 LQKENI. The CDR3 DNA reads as TGTGCCAGCTCACCATCGACAGGGACGGGTAATGAAAAACTGTTTTTT. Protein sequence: CASSPSTGTGNEKLFF.

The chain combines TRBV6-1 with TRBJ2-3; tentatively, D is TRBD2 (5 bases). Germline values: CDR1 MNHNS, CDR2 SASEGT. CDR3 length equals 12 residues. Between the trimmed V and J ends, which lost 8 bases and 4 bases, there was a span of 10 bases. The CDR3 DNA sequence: TGTGCCAGCCTCGGGGTCCCAGATACGCAGTATTTT. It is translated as CASLGVPDTQYF.

In nucleotides, the CDR3 is TGTGCCACCAGCGGACAGGGGGCCGAGCAGTACTTC. As protein: CATSGQGAEQYF. This chain connects TRBV15 to TRBJ2-7, with TRBD1 identical over 11 bases. The ends lost 5 bases at V and 6 bases at J; junction bases unmatched: 0. Germline CDR1 LNHNV, CDR2 YYDKDF (reference sequence). This CDR3 has 12 amino acids.

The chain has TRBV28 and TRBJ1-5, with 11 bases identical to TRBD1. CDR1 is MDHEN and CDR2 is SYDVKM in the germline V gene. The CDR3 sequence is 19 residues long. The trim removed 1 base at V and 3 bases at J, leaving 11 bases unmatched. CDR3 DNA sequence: TGTGCCAGCAGTTTATTTTACACCGGGACAGGGGGGCTCAATCAGCCCCAGCATTTT. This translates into CASSLFYTGTGGLNQPQHF.

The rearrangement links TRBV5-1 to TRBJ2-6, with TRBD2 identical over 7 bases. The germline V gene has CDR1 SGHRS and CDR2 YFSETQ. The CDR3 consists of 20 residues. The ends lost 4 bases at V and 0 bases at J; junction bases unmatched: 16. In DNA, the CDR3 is TGCGCCAGCAGCCTGCCCATTATGGCGGGAGTACCCTCTGGGGCCAACGTCCTGACTTTC. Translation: CASSLPIMAGVPSGANVLTF.

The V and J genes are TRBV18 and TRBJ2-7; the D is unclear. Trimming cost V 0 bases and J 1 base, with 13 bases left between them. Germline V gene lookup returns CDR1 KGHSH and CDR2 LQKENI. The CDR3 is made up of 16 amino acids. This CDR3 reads CASSPPSIEQSYEQYF. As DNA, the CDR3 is TGTGCCAGCTCACCACCGTCCATCGAACAGTCCTACGAGCAGTACTTC.

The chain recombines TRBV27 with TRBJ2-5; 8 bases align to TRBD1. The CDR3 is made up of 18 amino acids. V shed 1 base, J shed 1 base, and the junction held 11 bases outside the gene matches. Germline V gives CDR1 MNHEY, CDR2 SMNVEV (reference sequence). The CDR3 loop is CASSLYPPQGATQETQYF. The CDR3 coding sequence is TGTGCCAGCAGTTTATATCCCCCCCAGGGGGCGACCCAAGAGACCCAGTACTTC.

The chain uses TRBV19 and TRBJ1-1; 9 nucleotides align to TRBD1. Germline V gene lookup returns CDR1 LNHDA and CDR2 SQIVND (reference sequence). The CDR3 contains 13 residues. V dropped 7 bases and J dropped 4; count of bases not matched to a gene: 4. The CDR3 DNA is TGTGCCAGTATACGGACAGGGGCCACTGAAGCTTTCTTT. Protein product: CASIRTGATEAFF. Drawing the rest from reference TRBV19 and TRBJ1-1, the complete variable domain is DGGITQSPKYLFRKEGQNVTLSCEQNLNHDAMYWYRQDPGQGLRLIYYSQIVNDFQKGDIAEGYSVSREKKESFPLTVTSAQKNPTAFYLCASIRTGATEAFFGQGTRLTVV.

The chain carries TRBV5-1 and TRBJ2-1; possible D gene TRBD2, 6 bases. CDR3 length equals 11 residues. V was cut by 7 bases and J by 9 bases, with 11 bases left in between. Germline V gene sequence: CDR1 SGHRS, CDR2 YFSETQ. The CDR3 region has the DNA TGCGCCAGCGGGCTGGGGGGTGAGCAGTTCTTC. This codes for CASGLGGEQFF.

This CDR3 reads CASSRLEAGGHNEQFF. The CDR3 coding sequence is TGCGCCAGCAGCCGATTGGAAGCGGGAGGCCACAATGAGCAGTTCTTC. The chain couples TRBV5-1 to TRBJ2-1; 9 bases fit TRBD2. V lost 4 bases and J lost 5; bases outside the gene matches: 10. Germline V gene lookup returns CDR1 SGHRS and CDR2 YFSETQ. This CDR3 spans 16 amino acids.

The CDR3 sequence: CASSEVAGASTEAFF. The CDR3 region has the DNA TGTGCCAGCAGTGAGGTTGCAGGGGCTTCCACTGAAGCTTTCTTT. This chain connects TRBV2 to TRBJ1-1; the D gene is possibly TRBD1 (6 bases). Germline V gives CDR1 SNHLY, CDR2 FYNNEI. Trimming left V 3 bases short and J 4 bases short, with 15 bases between. The CDR3 loop spans 15 amino acids. The variable domain in full, with the rest retrieved from reference TRBV2 and TRBJ1-1, is EPEVTQTPSHQVTQMGQEVILRCVPISNHLYFYWYRQILGQKVEFLVSFYNNEISEKSEIFDDQFSVERPDGSNFTLKIRSTKLEDSAMYFCASSEVAGASTEAFFGQGTRLTVV.

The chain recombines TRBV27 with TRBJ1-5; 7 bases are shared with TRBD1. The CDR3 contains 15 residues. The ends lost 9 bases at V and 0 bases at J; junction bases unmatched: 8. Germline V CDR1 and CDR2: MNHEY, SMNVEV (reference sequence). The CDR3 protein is CASRQGDYSNQPQHF. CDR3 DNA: TGTGCCAGTCGACAGGGCGACTATAGCAATCAGCCCCAGCATTTT.

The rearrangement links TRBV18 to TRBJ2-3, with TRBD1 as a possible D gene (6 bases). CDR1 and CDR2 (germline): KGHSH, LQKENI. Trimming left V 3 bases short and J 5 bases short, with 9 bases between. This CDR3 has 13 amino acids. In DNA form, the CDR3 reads TGTGCCAGCTCACCGGGACATAGAGATACGCAGTATTTT. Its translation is CASSPGHRDTQYF.

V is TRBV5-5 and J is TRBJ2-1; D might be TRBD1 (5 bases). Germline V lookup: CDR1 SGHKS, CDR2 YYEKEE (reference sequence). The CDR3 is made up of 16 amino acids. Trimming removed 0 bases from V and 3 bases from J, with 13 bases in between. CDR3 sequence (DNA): TGTGCCAGCAGCTTGGTAACAGGTCAGATCTACAATGAGCAGTTCTTC. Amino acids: CASSLVTGQIYNEQFF.